This T cell receptor beta chain was identified during a study of neurological immune-mediated disorders. Regarding the study as a whole: Healthy controls had more TCR clonal expansion than multiple sclerosis, which showed the least, whereas HTLV-1-associated myelopathy showed the most.

This clonotype was observed at least ten times. The antigen is not known. cDNA was made by 5'RACE with 10-nucleotide random UMIs. Every sequencing run produced over 160 million TCR-beta sequences that came from 15-18 subjects. MiXCR was run by TCRdb on the 5' RACE reads, yielding one entry per CDR3 protein. Of 25,000 to 35,000 distinct CDR3 sequences detected, 12% appear once; the ten largest clones hold about 6%. Germline assignment: CDR1 MNHEY and CDR2 SVGAGI. This CDR3 is built from 13 residues. The junction had 2 bases not matched to a gene; V was cut back by 5 bases and J by 1 base. This clonotype originated in a woman aged 60-75 years in good health. Sequencing was carried out using PBMCs. The V and J genes are TRBV6-5 and TRBJ2-7, with 7 positions matching TRBD2. CDR3 sequence (DNA): TGTGCCAGCAGTCGGGACTATTCCTACGAGCAGTACTTC. Translated, it gives CASSRDYSYEQYF.